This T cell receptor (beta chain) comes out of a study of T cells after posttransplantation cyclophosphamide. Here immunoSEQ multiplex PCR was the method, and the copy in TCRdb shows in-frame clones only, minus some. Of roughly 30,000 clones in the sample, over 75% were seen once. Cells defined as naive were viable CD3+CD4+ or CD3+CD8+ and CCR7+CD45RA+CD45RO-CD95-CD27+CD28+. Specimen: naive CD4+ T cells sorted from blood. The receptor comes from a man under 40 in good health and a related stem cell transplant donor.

Here the CDR3 reads CASSGDRQNYGYTF. The CDR3 region has the DNA TGTGCCAGCTCAGGGGACAGGCAGAACTATGGCTACACCTTC. This chain uses TRBV18 with TRBJ1-2, with 8 bases fitting TRBD1. The ends lost 5 bases at V and 2 bases at J; junction bases unmatched: 4. This CDR3 comprises 14 residues. Germline V CDR1 and CDR2: KGHSH, LQKENI. The full variable domain, rest sourced from reference TRBV18 and TRBJ1-2, is NAGVMQNPRHLVRRRGQEARLRCSPMKGHSHVYWYRQLPEEGLKFMVYLQKENIIDESGMPKERFSAEFPKEGPSILRIQQVVRGDSAAYFCASSGDRQNYGYTFGSGTRLTVV.